These 24 T cell receptor beta chains were sequenced from one sample in a study of shared clonotypes between healthy human individuals. Generated by immunoSEQ multiplex PCR, the TCRdb table keeps only in-frame clones and is missing some. Among some 700,000 clones listed, about 90% were seen once. The material sequenced was memory CD8+ T cells from PBMCs. The sample's subset: CD45RO+ cells pooled with CCR7-negative TemRA cells. Receptors originate from a young man in good health. Some clones in this sample may be carry-over from other donors' samples.

V is TRBV28 and J is TRBJ2-1; 7 bases are shared with TRBD2. CDR3 size: 14 residues. J lost 14 bases, V lost 3 bases, and 13 bases had no gene match. CDR1 MDHEN and CDR2 SYDVKM come from the germline V gene. CDR3 protein: CASSFREQLASEFF. As DNA, the CDR3 is TGTGCCAGCAGTTTCCGGGAACAACTAGCGTCAGAGTTCTTC.

The rearrangement links TRBV7-9 to TRBJ2-5, with D hard to call. CDR1 is SEHNR and CDR2 is FQNEAQ in the germline V gene (reference sequence). The CDR3 length is 13 residues. The V end was cut by 3 bases, the J end by 3 bases, with 8 bases between. Here the CDR3 DNA reads TGTGCCAGCAGCTTCTCAGAAGAAGAGACCCAGTACTTC. Translated, it gives CASSFSEEETQYF.

This chain links TRBV14 with TRBJ2-3, with TRBD1 matching over 9 bases. This CDR3 comprises 14 residues. V lost 2 bases to trimming and J lost 5 bases; unmatched junction nucleotides: 2. Germline values: CDR1 SGHDN, CDR2 FVKESK. The CDR3 DNA reads TGTGCCAGCAGCCAAACAGGGGGCATAGATACGCAGTATTTT. Its protein is CASSQTGGIDTQYF.

This clone was detected once. The chain couples TRBV7-9 to TRBJ1-4; no clear D. With 4 bases removed from V and 7 bases from J, the gap between germline ends came to 10 bases. Germline V gives CDR1 SEHNR, CDR2 FQNEAQ (reference sequence). This CDR3 spans 13 amino acids. The CDR3 sequence: CASSSLLSEKLFF. The CDR3 nucleotides are TGTGCCAGCAGCTCACTCTTGTCTGAAAAACTGTTTTTT.

The V call is TRBV19, the J call TRBJ2-2; maybe TRBD2 (5 bases). CDR1 is LNHDA and CDR2 is SQIVND in the germline V gene (reference sequence). The CDR3 has 16 amino acids. The germline V and J ends were trimmed by 3 bases and 0 bases, with 11 bases remaining between them. The chain's CDR3 is CASSMLRVANTGELFF. CDR3 bases: TGTGCCAGTAGTATGTTGCGGGTGGCGAACACCGGGGAGCTGTTTTTT.

The rearrangement joins TRBV28 to TRBJ2-1, with a possible D match to TRBD1 (6 bases). Looked up from germline, CDR1 is MDHEN and CDR2 is SYDVKM. The CDR3 totals 14 residues. V shed 1 base and J shed 6 bases, with 10 bases lying between them. The CDR3 region is CASSLFQGGNEQFF. Written as DNA, the CDR3 is TGTGCCAGCAGTTTATTTCAAGGGGGCAATGAGCAGTTCTTC. Drawing the rest from reference TRBV28 and TRBJ2-1, the complete variable domain is DVKVTQSSRYLVKRTGEKVFLECVQDMDHENMFWYRQDPGLGLRLIYFSYDVKMKEKGDIPEGYSVSREKKERFSLILESASTNQTSMYLCASSLFQGGNEQFFGPGTRLTVL.

The CDR3 protein is CASSLTPYSGGAGHEQYF. CDR3 DNA: TGTGCCAGCAGTCTCACTCCCTATAGCGGTGGAGCGGGACACGAGCAGTACTTC. This chain joins TRBV27 and TRBJ2-7, with 7 positions matching TRBD2. The CDR3 consists of 18 residues. Germline CDR1 and CDR2: MNHEY and SMNVEV (reference sequence). V gave up 5 bases and J gave up 5 bases; unmatched junction bases: 21.

The V and J genes are TRBV6-1 and TRBJ2-3; D perhaps matches TRBD1 (6 bases). V lost 5 bases to trimming and J lost 2 bases, with 14 bases between them. Germline CDR1 MNHNS, CDR2 SASEGT. The CDR3 runs to 15 residues. The CDR3 DNA follows: TGTGCCAGCAGTTCTGAGGGGGTCAACACAGATACGCAGTATTTT. Translation: CASSSEGVNTDTQYF.

CDR3 loop: CASSFQGAHSPLHF. The CDR3 DNA sequence: TGTGCCAGCAGTTTTCAGGGGGCTCATTCACCCCTCCACTTT. This sequence joins TRBV27 and TRBJ1-6, with 8 positions matching TRBD1. Germline V lookup: CDR1 MNHEY, CDR2 SMNVEV (reference sequence). The junction had 3 bases not matched to a gene; V was cut back by 3 bases and J by 8 bases. CDR3 length: 14 amino acids.

This chain joins TRBV11-2 and TRBJ1-2; D is possibly TRBD1 (5 bases). Germline V CDR1 and CDR2: SGHAT, FQNNGV. The CDR3 has 14 amino acids. Trimming stripped 2 bases from V and 4 bases from J, with 11 bases between. As DNA, the CDR3 is TGTGCCAGCAGCTTATGGGGCGGGAGCTATGGCTACACCTTC. Its translation is CASSLWGGSYGYTF.

The chain links TRBV11-1 to TRBJ2-1; 7 bases align to TRBD2. With 5 bases clipped from V and 6 bases from J, the junction kept 13 bases outside the gene matches. Germline V gene data show CDR1 as SGHAT and CDR2 as FQDESV (reference sequence). The CDR3 is 16 amino acids. The CDR3 DNA reads as TGTGCCAGCAGCCCATTTAGGGAGGGCATCAGCAATGAGCAGTTCTTC. Residues: CASSPFREGISNEQFF. Looking up the rest from reference TRBV11-1 and TRBJ2-1 gives the full variable domain: EAEVAQSPRYKITEKSQAVAFWCDPISGHATLYWYRQILGQGPELLVQFQDESVVDDSQLPKDRFSAERLKGVDSTLKIQPAELGDSAMYLCASSPFREGISNEQFFGPGTRLTVL.

The chain employs TRBV7-2 and TRBJ2-7; possible D gene TRBD2, 6 bases. This CDR3 is 17 amino acids long. Germline loops: CDR1 SGHTA, CDR2 FQGNSA. V lost 5 bases and J lost 3, with 23 bases in between. CDR3 loop: CASSPTSGTYIFYEQYF. The CDR3 DNA follows: TGTGCCAGCAGCCCAACCTCAGGGACTTATATTTTCTACGAGCAGTACTTC. The variable domain in full, with the rest retrieved from reference TRBV7-2 and TRBJ2-7, is GAGVSQSPSNKVTEKGKDVELRCDPISGHTALYWYRQSLGQGLEFLIYFQGNSAPDKSGLPSDRFSAERTGGSVSTLTIQRTQQEDSAVYLCASSPTSGTYIFYEQYFGPGTRLTVT.

The chain has TRBV28 and TRBJ2-2; TRBD2 matches at 8 bases. Germline CDR1 MDHEN, CDR2 SYDVKM. The CDR3 contains 16 residues. With V trimmed by 3 bases and J by 1 base, 4 bases remained unmatched. For the CDR3, the DNA is TGTGCCAGCAGTTTCCCTAGCGGGCTGAACACCGGGGAGCTGTTTTTT. Amino acids: CASSFPSGLNTGELFF.

The table lists this clone with a count of one. The V call is TRBV7-9, the J call TRBJ1-2; possible D gene TRBD1, 5 bases. V lost 4 bases and J lost 6, with 15 bases in between. The CDR3 has 14 amino acids. Germline V gene data show CDR1 as SEHNR and CDR2 as FQNEAQ (reference sequence). CDR3: CASSSSGQGDGYTF. For the CDR3, the DNA is TGTGCCAGCAGCTCGTCGGGGCAGGGAGATGGCTACACCTTC.

The chain recombines TRBV19 with TRBJ2-1, with 8 bases identical to TRBD1. CDR1 and CDR2 from the germline V gene are LNHDA and SQIVND (reference sequence). The length of the CDR3 is 14 residues. The V segment lost 10 bases and the J segment 4 bases; nucleotides outside the gene matches: 9. The CDR3 is CATRDRLRYNEQFF. The CDR3 coding sequence is TGTGCCACCAGGGACAGGCTACGATACAATGAGCAGTTCTTC.

The chain carries TRBV27 and TRBJ2-2; TRBD1 is a possible D gene (5 bases). Germline CDR1 reads MNHEY; CDR2 reads SMNVEV (reference sequence). This CDR3 is 16 amino acids long. The V end was cut by 3 bases, the J end by 3 bases, with 14 bases between. The CDR3 region has the DNA TGTGCCAGCAGTTTTAACGACAGACCCTACACCGGGGAGCTGTTTTTT. This codes for CASSFNDRPYTGELFF.

The chain employs TRBV15 and TRBJ2-7; TRBD2 aligns across 12 bases. The CDR3 runs to 15 residues. Germline values: CDR1 LNHNV, CDR2 YYDKDF (reference sequence). The V segment lost 5 bases and the J segment 4 bases; nucleotides outside the gene matches: 6. The CDR3 spells CATSDPSGRGYEQYF. The CDR3 coding sequence is TGTGCCACCAGCGATCCTAGCGGGAGGGGGTACGAGCAGTACTTC.

The V and J genes are TRBV10-1 and TRBJ2-7, with D perhaps matching TRBD2 (7 bases). Germline values: CDR1 WNHNN, CDR2 SYGVQD (reference sequence). Trimming left V 8 bases short and J 6 bases short, with 14 bases between. This CDR3 has 12 amino acids. The CDR3: CASGDGGLEQYF. In DNA, the CDR3 is TGCGCCAGCGGGGACGGGGGGCTCGAGCAGTACTTC.

The chain is built from TRBV4-1 and TRBJ2-4; 12 bases line up with TRBD1. Trimming took 3 bases from V and 8 from J; bases not matched to a gene: 5. The length of the CDR3 is 15 residues. Germline V lookup: CDR1 MGHRA, CDR2 YSYEKL. DNA of the CDR3: TGCGCCAGCAGCCAGGGACAGGGGGCGGCGGACATTCAGTACTTC. Protein: CASSQGQGAADIQYF.

The chain recombines TRBV9 with TRBJ2-2; 8 bases agree with TRBD2. The CDR3 length is 15 residues. Losses at the gene ends were 0 bases for V and 6 bases for J; bases not matched to a gene: 4. From germline, CDR1 is SGDLS and CDR2 YYNGEE. The CDR3 sequence is CASSVGSGRAGELFF. CDR3 DNA sequence: TGTGCCAGCAGCGTAGGTTCCGGGAGGGCCGGGGAGCTGTTTTTT.

This chain uses TRBV7-3 with TRBJ2-2; TRBD1 matches at 7 bases. The V gene end was trimmed by 5 bases and the J gene end by 5 bases; junction bases not matched to a gene: 5. This CDR3 spans 14 amino acids. Germline lookup yields CDR1 SGHTA and CDR2 FQGTGA. CDR3 amino acids: CASSPPGQTGELFF. For the CDR3, the DNA is TGTGCCAGCAGCCCCCCGGGACAGACCGGGGAGCTGTTTTTT. Variable domain in full (rest from reference TRBV7-3 and TRBJ2-2): GAGVSQTPSNKVTEKGKYVELRCDPISGHTALYWYRQSLGQGPEFLIYFQGTGAADDSGLPNDRFFAVRPEGSVSTLKIQRTERGDSAVYLCASSPPGQTGELFFGEGSRLTVL.

The chain carries TRBV29-1 and TRBJ2-5; 7 bases map to TRBD1. The J call may be wrong; the DNA end is better matched by TRBJ2-7. The length of the CDR3 is 14 residues. Per germline, CDR1 SQVTM and CDR2 ANQGSEA. The CDR3 loop reads CSVGGWDSLYEQYF. The DNA for the CDR3 is TGCAGCGTTGGCGGGTGGGACAGCCTCTACGAGCAGTACTTC.

V and J are TRBV9 and TRBJ2-2; 8 nucleotides agree with TRBD2. V gave up 0 bases and J gave up 6 bases; unmatched junction bases: 7. The CDR3 runs to 16 residues. Per germline, CDR1 SGDLS and CDR2 YYNGEE. The CDR3 region has the DNA TGTGCCAGCAGCGTAGGCGGGGGGACTGGAGCCGGGGAGCTGTTTTTT. Its protein product is CASSVGGGTGAGELFF.

CDR3 DNA: TGTGCCAGCAGCTTCCCAGGACAGCTTGGCCACTTCACCTTC. Protein: CASSFPGQLGHFTF. The chain recombines TRBV5-8 with TRBJ1-2, with a weak D call TRBD1 (6 bases). From germline, CDR1 is SGHTS and CDR2 YDEGEE. This CDR3 spans 14 amino acids. The V end lost 2 bases, the J end lost 13 bases, and 21 bases lay between the germline ends.